These T cell receptor beta chains were read from a single sample in a study of T cell repertoires in cytomegalovirus infection. TCRdb passed the reads through MiXCR, listing each CDR3 protein once. The table has about 530,000 distinct CDR3 sequences, 26% seen once. Sequenced input: PBMCs. The receptors stem from a human donor in good health (CMV status not recorded). Some clones in this sample may be carry-over from other donors' samples. CDR3s include the opening cysteine and the closing phenylalanine or tryptophan. A D gene is named only where the DNA matches it firmly. The size field is filled for only some rows; it gives once, few, many or a size class.

CDR3aa | CDR3nt | d_gene | v_gene | abundance | j_gene
CASSAGQLRETQYF | TGCGCCAGCAGCGCGGGACAGCTGAGGGAGACCCAGTACTTC | . | TRBV5-1 | . | TRBJ2-5
CASSEDNSNQPQHF | TGTGCCAGCAGTGAAGATAATAGCAATCAGCCCCAGCATTTT | . | TRBV25-1 | few | TRBJ1-5
CASSSPGLVTDTQYF | TGTGCCAGCAGCTCCCCGGGACTAGTCACAGATACGCAGTATTTT | TRBD2 | TRBV11-2 | . | TRBJ2-3
CASSQERGLDNSPLHF | TGCGCCAGCAGCCAAGAAAGGGGGCTCGATAATTCACCCCTCCACTTT | TRBD1 | TRBV4-1 | . | TRBJ1-6
CASTLEAGANNEQFF | TGTGCCAGTACCTTGGAAGCGGGAGCAAACAATGAGCAGTTCTTC | TRBD2 | TRBV19 | . | TRBJ2-1
CASSQSAALSGNTIYF | TGTGCCAGCAGCCAATCGGCGGCCCTCTCTGGAAACACCATATATTTT | . | TRBV3-1 | . | TRBJ1-3
CASTLGAVQETQYF | TGTGCCAGCACGTTAGGGGCAGTACAAGAGACCCAGTACTTC | . | TRBV12-3/TRBV12-4 | . | TRBJ2-5
CASSSDRDYNEQFF | TGTGCCAGCAGCTCAGACCGGGACTACAATGAGCAGTTCTTC | . | TRBV28 | . | TRBJ2-1
CASSFRSGSRQNEQFF | TGTGCCAGCAGCTTTCGTAGCGGGAGTAGGCAAAATGAGCAGTTCTTC | TRBD2 | TRBV7-2 | few | TRBJ2-1
CASRRDINQPQHF | TGTGCCAGCAGACGGGACATTAATCAGCCCCAGCATTTT | . | TRBV7-6 | . | TRBJ1-5
CASSVDVGYSGNTIYF | TGTGCCAGCAGCGTAGATGTGGGATACTCTGGAAACACCATATATTTT | . | TRBV9 | . | TRBJ1-3
CASSQGRGGSAYEQFF | TGCGCCAGCAGCCAGGGCCGGGGGGGGAGTGCCTATGAGCAGTTCTTC | TRBD2 | TRBV4-3 | few | TRBJ2-1
CASSQEPDPGNTGELFF | TGCGCCAGCAGCCAAGAACCGGACCCAGGGAACACCGGGGAGCTGTTTTTT | . | TRBV4-3 | . | TRBJ2-2
CSAGVGGRQPQHF | TGCAGTGCTGGCGTCGGAGGGAGGCAGCCCCAGCATTTT | . | TRBV20-1 | few | TRBJ1-5
CASRSTSGSEGFF | TGTGCCAGCAGATCTACTAGCGGGAGTGAGGGGTTCTTC | TRBD2 | TRBV12-3/TRBV12-4 | . | TRBJ2-1
CASSLQGAGGYTF | TGTGCCAGCAGCTTACAGGGGGCAGGTGGCTACACCTTC | TRBD1 | TRBV7-2 | many | TRBJ1-2
CASSGADRDTIYF | TGTGCCAGCAGCGGGGCCGATAGGGACACCATATATTTT | . | TRBV9 | few | TRBJ1-3
CASKGGQGLTEAFF | TGTGCCAGCAAGGGGGGACAGGGACTCACTGAAGCTTTCTTT | TRBD1 | TRBV6-2/TRBV6-3 | . | TRBJ1-1
CASRDGTNEQFF | TGTGCCAGCAGGGACGGAACGAATGAGCAGTTCTTC | . | TRBV6-1 | few | TRBJ2-1
CASSRRGIPGNTIYF | TGTGCCAGCAGCCGAAGGGGGATTCCTGGAAACACCATATATTTT | . | TRBV11-2 | many | TRBJ1-3
CAWSKGTTNEKLFF | TGTGCCTGGAGTAAGGGAACAACTAATGAAAAACTGTTTTTT | . | TRBV30 | . | TRBJ1-4
CASSLEAGSSNNEQFF | TGTGCCAGCAGCTTAGAGGCGGGTTCTAGTAACAATGAGCAGTTCTTC | . | TRBV7-9 | . | TRBJ2-1
CAWTPGLAEETQYF | TGTGCCTGGACGCCGGGACTAGCGGAAGAGACCCAGTACTTC | TRBD2 | TRBV30 | . | TRBJ2-5
CASSFLGADDTEAFF | TGTGCCAGCAGCTTTCTCGGGGCCGACGACACTGAAGCTTTCTTT | . | TRBV11-3 | few | TRBJ1-1
CASSFRVRNNSTDTQYF | TGTGCCAGCAGCTTCAGGGTGCGAAATAACTCAACAGATACGCAGTATTTT | . | TRBV11-2 | few | TRBJ2-3
CASSYGQGRLADEKLFF | TGTGCCAGCAGCTATGGGCAGGGGCGCTTAGCAGATGAAAAACTGTTTTTT | . | TRBV7-9 | few | TRBJ1-4
CASSLRIEGPQFF | TGTGCCAGCAGCTTAAGGATAGAGGGTCCCCAGTTCTTC | . | TRBV7-2 | few | TRBJ2-1